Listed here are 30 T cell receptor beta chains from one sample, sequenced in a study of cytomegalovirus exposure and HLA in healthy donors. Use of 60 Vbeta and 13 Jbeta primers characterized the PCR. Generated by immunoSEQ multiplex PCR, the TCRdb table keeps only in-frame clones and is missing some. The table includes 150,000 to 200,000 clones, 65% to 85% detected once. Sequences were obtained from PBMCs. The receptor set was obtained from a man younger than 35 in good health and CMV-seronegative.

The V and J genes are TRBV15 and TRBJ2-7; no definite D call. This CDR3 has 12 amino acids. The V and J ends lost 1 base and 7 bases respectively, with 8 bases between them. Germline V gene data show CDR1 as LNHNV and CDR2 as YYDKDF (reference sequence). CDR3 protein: CATSRVSGEQYF. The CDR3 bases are TGTGCCACCAGCAGAGTGTCGGGTGAGCAGTACTTC.

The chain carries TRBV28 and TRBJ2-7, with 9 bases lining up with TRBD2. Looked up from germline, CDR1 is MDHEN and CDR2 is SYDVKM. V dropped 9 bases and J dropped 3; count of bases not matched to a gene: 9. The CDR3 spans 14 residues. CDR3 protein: CASSGLAGLYEQYF. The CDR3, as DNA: TGTGCCAGTTCGGGTCTAGCGGGACTCTACGAGCAGTACTTC.

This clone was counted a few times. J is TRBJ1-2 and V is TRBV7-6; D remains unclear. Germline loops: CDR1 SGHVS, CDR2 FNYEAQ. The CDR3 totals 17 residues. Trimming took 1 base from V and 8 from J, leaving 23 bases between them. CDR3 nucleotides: TGTGCCAGCAGCTTAGAGACCCTACACCCAGGTGAGATCGGCTACACCTTC. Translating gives CASSLETLHPGEIGYTF.

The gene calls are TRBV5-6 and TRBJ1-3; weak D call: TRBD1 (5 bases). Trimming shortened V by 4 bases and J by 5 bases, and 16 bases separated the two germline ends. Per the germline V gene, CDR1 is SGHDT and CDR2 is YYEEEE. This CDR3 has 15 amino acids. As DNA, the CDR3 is TGTGCCAGCAGCGCGGCGGAGACAGCCCGAAACACCATATATTTT. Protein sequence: CASSAAETARNTIYF.

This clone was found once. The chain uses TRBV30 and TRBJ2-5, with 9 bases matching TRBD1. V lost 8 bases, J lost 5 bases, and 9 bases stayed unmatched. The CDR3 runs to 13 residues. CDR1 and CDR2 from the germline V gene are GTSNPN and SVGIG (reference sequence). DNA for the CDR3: TGTGCCCTGGGACAGGGAGTGAGGGAGACCCAGTACTTC. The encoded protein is CALGQGVRETQYF.

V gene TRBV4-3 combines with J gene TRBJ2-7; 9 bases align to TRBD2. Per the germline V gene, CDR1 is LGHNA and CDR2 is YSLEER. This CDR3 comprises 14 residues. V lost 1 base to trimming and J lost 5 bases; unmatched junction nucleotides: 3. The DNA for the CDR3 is TGCGCCAGCAGCCAAGGCGGGAGGGGAGACGAGCAGTACTTC. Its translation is CASSQGGRGDEQYF.

The CDR3 loop reads CASSLRAWGRNNEQFF. DNA for the CDR3: TGTGCCAGCAGTTTAAGGGCCTGGGGGCGTAACAATGAGCAGTTCTTC. The V gene is TRBV7-2, the J gene TRBJ2-1, with a weak D call TRBD1 (6 bases). V was clipped by 6 bases and J by 5 bases, with 20 bases between them. Per germline, CDR1 SGHTA and CDR2 FQGNSA. The CDR3 consists of 16 residues.

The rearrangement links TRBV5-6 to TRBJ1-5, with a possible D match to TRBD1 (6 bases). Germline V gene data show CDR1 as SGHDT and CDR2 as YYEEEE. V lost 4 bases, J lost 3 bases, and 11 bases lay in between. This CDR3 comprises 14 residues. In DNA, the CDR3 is TGTGCCAGCAGCGAAGGGACATACAATCAGCCCCAGCATTTT. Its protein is CASSEGTYNQPQHF. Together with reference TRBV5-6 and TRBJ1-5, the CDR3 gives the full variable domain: DAGVTQSPTHLIKTRGQQVTLRCSPKSGHDTVSWYQQALGQGPQFIFQYYEEEERQRGNFPDRFSGHQFPNYSSELNVNALLLGDSALYLCASSEGTYNQPQHFGDGTRLSIL.

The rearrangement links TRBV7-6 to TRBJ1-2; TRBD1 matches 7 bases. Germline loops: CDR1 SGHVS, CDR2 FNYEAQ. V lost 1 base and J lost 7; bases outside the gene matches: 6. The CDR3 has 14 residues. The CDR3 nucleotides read TGTGCCAGCAGCTTAGACGGATGGACAGGTGGCTACACCTTC. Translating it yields CASSLDGWTGGYTF.

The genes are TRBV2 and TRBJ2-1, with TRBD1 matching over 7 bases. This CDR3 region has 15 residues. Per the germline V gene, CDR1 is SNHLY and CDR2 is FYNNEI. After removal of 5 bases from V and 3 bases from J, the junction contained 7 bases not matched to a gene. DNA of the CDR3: TGTGCCAGCAGTTCCACACGGGACAGCTACAATGAGCAGTTCTTC. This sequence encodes CASSSTRDSYNEQFF.

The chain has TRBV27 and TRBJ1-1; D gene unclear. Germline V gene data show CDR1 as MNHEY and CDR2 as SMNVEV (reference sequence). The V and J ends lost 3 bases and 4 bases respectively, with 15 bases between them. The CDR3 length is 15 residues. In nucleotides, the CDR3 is TGTGCCAGCAGTTTTTTTTCACACCGAAGCACTGAAGCTTTCTTT. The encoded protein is CASSFFSHRSTEAFF.

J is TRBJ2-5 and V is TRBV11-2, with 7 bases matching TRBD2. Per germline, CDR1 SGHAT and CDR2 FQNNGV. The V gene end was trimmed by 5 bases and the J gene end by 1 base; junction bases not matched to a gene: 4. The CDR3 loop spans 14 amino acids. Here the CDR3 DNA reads TGTGCCAGCAGCCTCCGGGGGGTCCAAGAGACCCAGTACTTC. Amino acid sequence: CASSLRGVQETQYF. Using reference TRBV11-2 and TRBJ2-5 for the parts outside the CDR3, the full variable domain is EAGVAQSPRYKIIEKRQSVAFWCNPISGHATLYWYQQILGQGPKLLIQFQNNGVVDDSQLPKDRFSAERLKGVDSTLKIQPAKLEDSAVYLCASSLRGVQETQYFGPGTRLLVL.

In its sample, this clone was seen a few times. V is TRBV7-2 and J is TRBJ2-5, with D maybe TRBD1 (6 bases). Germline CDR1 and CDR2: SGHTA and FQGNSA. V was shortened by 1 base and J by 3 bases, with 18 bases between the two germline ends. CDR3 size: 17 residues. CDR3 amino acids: CASSLGAGTQKKETQYF. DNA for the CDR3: TGTGCCAGCAGCTTAGGTGCTGGGACACAAAAGAAAGAGACCCAGTACTTC.

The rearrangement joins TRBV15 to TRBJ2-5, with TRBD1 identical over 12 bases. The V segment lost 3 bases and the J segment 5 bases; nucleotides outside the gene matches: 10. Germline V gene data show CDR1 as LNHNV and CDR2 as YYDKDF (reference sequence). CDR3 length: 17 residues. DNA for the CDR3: TGTGCCACCAGCAGGGTGAGGGACAGGGGGCGGGAGGAGACCCAGTACTTC. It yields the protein CATSRVRDRGREETQYF.

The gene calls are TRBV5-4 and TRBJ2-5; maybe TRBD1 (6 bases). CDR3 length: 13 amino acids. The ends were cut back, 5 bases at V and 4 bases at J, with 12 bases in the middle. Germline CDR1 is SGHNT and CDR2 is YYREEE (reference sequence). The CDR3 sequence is CASRPGARETQYF. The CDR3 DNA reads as TGTGCCAGCAGGCCAGGGGCCAGAGAGACCCAGTACTTC.

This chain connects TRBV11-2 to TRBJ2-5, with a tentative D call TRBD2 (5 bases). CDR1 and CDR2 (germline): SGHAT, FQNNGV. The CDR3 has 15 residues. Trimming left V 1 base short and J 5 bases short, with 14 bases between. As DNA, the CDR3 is TGTGCCAGCAGCTTAGGGGGAGAGGTGTTTGAGACCCAGTACTTC. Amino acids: CASSLGGEVFETQYF.

This CDR3 reads CASSKGGTPQEQFF. CDR3 sequence (DNA): TGTGCCAGCAGCAAAGGTGGGACTCCTCAAGAGCAGTTCTTC. The gene calls are TRBV21-1 and TRBJ2-1; the tabulated D call, TRBD2, remains unverified against the DNA. TRBV21-1 is flagged as a pseudogene. The CDR3 contains 14 residues.

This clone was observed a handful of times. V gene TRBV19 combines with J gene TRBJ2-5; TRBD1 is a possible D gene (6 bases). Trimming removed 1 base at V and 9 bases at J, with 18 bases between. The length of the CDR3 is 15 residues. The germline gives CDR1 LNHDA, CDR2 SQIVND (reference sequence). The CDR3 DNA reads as TGTGCCAGTAGTATAGTCCCGGACAGATCAGCGTCCCAGTACTTC. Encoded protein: CASSIVPDRSASQYF.

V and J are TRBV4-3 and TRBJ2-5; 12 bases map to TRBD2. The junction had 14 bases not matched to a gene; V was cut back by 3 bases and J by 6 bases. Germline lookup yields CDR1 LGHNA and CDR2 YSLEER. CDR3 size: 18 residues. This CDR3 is CASSHRLAGEGVMKTQYF. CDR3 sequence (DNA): TGCGCCAGCAGCCACCGACTAGCGGGGGAAGGGGTCATGAAGACCCAGTACTTC.

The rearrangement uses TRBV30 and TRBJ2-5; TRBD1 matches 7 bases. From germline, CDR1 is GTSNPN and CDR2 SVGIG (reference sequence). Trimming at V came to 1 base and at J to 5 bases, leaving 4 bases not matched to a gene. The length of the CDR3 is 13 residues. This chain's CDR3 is CAWSGPTGETQYF. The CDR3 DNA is TGTGCCTGGAGTGGCCCGACAGGGGAGACCCAGTACTTC.

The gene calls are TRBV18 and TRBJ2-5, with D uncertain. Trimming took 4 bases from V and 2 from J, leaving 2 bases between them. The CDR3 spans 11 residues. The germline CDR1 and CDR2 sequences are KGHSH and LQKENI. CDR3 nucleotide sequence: TGTGCCAGCTCACTACAAGAGACCCAGTACTTC. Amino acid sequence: CASSLQETQYF.

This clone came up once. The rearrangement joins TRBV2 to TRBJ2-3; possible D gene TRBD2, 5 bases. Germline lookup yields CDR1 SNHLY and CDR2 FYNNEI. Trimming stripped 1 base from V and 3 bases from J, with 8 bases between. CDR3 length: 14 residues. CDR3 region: CASSEGTGTDTQYF. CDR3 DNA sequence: TGTGCCAGCAGTGAAGGAACGGGGACAGATACGCAGTATTTT.

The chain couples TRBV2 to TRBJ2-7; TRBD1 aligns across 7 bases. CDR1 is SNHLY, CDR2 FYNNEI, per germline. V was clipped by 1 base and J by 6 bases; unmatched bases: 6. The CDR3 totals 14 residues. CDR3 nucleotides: TGTGCCAGCAGTGAAGGAGGGGGCGGCTTCGAGCAGTACTTC. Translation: CASSEGGGGFEQYF.

Here the CDR3 DNA reads TGTGCCAGCAGTCCTCCGGGACTGATCAATCAGCCCCAGCATTTT. It yields the protein CASSPPGLINQPQHF. The rearrangement uses TRBV5-8 and TRBJ1-5; TRBD1 is a possible D gene (5 bases). Trimming removed 5 bases at V and 3 bases at J, with 15 bases between. Germline V CDR1 and CDR2: SGHTS, YDEGEE. The CDR3 length is 15 residues. The complete variable domain, with remaining parts taken from reference TRBV5-8 and TRBJ1-5, reads EAGVTQSPTHLIKTRGQQATLRCSPISGHTSVYWYQQALGLGLQFLLWYDEGEERNRGNFPPRFSGRQFPNYSSELNVNALELEDSALYLCASSPPGLINQPQHFGDGTRLSIL.

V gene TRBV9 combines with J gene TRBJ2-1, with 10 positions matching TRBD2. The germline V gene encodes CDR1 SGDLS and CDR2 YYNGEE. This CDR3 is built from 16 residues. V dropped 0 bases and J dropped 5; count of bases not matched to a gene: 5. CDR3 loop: CASSVATSGEHNEQFF. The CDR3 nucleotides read TGTGCCAGCAGCGTAGCTACTAGCGGGGAGCACAATGAGCAGTTCTTC.

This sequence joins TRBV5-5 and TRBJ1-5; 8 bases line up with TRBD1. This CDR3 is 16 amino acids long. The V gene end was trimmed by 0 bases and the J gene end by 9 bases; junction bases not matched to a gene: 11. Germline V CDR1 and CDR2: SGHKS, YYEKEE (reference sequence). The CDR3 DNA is TGTGCCAGCAGCTTGGGGGCTGACAGGGGCCTAGGGCCCCAGCATTTT. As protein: CASSLGADRGLGPQHF.

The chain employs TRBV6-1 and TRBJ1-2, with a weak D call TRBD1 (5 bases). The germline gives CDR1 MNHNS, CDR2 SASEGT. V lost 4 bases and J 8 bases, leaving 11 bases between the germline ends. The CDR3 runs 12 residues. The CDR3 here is CASSVWGEGYTF. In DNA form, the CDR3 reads TGTGCCAGCAGTGTTTGGGGCGAGGGCTACACCTTC.

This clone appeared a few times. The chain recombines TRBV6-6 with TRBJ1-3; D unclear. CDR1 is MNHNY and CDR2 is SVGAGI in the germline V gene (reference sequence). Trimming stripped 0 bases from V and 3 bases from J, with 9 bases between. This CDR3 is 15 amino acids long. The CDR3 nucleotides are TGTGCCAGCAGTTACTCGCCGGGAGTTGGAAACACCATATATTTT. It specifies CASSYSPGVGNTIYF.

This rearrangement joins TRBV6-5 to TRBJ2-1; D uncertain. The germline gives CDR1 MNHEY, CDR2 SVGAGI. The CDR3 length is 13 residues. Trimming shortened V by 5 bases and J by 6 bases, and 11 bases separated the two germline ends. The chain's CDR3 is CASSDGEANEQFF. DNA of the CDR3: TGTGCCAGCAGTGATGGAGAAGCCAATGAGCAGTTCTTC.

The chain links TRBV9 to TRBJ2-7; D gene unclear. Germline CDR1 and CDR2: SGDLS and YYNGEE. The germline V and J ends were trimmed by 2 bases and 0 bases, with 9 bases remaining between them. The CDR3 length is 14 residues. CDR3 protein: CASSVTEVSYEQYF. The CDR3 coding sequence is TGTGCCAGCAGCGTTACAGAAGTCTCCTACGAGCAGTACTTC.